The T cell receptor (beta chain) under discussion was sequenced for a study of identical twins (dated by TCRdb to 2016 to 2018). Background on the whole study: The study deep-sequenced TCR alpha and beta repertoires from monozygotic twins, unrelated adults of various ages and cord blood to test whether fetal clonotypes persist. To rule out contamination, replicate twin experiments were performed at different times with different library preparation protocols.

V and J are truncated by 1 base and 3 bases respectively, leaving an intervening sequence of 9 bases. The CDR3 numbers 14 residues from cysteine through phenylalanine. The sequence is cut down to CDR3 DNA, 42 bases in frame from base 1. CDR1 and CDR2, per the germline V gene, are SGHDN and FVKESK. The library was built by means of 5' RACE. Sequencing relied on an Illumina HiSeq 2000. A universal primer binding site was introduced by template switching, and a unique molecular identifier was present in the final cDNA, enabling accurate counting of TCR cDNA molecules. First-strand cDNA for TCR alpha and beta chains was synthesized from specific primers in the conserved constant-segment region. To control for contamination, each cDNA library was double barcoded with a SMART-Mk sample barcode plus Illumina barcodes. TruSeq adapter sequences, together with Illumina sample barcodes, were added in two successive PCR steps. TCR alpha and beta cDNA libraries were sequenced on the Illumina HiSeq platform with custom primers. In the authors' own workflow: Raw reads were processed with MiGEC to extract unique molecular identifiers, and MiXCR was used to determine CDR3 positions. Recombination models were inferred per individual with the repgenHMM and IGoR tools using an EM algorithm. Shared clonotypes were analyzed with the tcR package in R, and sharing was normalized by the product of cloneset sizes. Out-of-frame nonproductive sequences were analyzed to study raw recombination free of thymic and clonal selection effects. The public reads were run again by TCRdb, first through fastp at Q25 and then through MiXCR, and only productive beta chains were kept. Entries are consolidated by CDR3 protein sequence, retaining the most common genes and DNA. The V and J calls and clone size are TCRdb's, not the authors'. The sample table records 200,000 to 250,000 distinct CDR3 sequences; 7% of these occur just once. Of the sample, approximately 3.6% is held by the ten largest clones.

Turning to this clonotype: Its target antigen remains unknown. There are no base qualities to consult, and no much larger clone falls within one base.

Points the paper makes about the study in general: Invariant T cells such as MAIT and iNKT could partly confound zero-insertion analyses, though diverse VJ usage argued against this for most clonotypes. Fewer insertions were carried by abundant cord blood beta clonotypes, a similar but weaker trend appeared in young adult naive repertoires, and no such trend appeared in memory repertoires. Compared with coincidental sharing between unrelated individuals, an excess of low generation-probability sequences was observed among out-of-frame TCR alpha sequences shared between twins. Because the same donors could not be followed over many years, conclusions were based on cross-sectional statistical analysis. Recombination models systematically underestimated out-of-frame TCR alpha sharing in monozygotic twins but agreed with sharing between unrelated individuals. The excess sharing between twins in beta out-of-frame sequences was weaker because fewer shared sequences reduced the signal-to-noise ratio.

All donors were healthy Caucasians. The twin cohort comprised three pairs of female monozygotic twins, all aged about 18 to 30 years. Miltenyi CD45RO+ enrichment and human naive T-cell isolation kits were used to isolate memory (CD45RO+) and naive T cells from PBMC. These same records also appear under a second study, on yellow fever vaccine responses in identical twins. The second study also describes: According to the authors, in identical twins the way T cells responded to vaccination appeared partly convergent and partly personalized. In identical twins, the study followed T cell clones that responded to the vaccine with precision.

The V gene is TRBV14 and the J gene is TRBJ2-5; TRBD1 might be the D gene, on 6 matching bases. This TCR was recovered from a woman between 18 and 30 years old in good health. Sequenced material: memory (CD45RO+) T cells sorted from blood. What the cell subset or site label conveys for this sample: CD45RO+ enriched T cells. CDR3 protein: CASSQGTVEETQYF. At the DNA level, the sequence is TGTGCCAGCAGCCAAGGGACAGTTGAAGAGACCCAGTACTTC.